The clone carrying this T cell receptor (beta chain) is medium-sized by share. Its antigen is as yet unknown. Patients were all untreated before their thyroid surgery. Original analysis: Built for papillary thyroid cancer, a distant-metastasis classifier drew on CDR3 differences across clinicopathological groups. MiXCR reprocessed the PCR reads for TCRdb. Clone size and V and J calls follow TCRdb, not the original study. The top ten hold over 7.5% of the sample, which has around 41,000 clones, roughly 14% seen once. These data come from a study of metastatic and nonmetastatic thyroid tumors. For the study at large: Thyroid patients, malignant and benign, had repertoires compared across blood and tumor or nodule tissue. Whole-study findings and limits: Significantly higher TCR beta diversity was reportedly seen in malignant thyroid tumors than benign nodules, in blood and tumor.

The CDR3 is made up of 12 amino acids. Looked up from germline, CDR1 is MNHNS and CDR2 is SASEGT. V dropped 2 bases and J dropped 7 bases, with 8 bases sitting between them. This TCR was recovered from a female donor with papillary thyroid cancer or a benign thyroid nodule (not recorded which). Some clones in this sample may be carry-over from other donors' samples. Material: blood. The chain combines TRBV6-1 with TRBJ1-2, with D uncertain. The CDR3 sequence is CASSERASGYTF. DNA for the CDR3: TGTGCCAGCAGTGAAAGGGCATCTGGCTACACCTTC.